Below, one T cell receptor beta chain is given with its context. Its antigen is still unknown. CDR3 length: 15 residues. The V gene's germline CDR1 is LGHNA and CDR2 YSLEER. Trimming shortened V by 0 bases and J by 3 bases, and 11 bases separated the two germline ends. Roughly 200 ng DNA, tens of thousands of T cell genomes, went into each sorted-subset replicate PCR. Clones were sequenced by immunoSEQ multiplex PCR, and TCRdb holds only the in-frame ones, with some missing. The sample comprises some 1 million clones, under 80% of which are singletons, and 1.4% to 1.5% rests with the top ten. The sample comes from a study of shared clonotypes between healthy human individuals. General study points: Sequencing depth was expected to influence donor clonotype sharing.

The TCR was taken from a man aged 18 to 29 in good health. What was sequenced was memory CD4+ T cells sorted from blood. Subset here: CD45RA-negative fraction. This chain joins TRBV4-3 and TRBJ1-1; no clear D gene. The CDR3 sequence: CASSQDALPDTEAFF. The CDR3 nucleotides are TGCGCCAGCAGCCAAGACGCCCTTCCAGACACTGAAGCTTTCTTT.